The 3 T cell receptor beta chains below all came from one sample that was sequenced in a study of blood T cell repertoires in COVID-19. Clones were sequenced by immunoSEQ multiplex PCR, and TCRdb holds only the in-frame ones, with some missing. The sample lists more than 35,000 clones, over 75% occurring once. Sequencing was done on a sample of peripheral blood. The receptors were gathered from a man in his sixties with active COVID-19.

The chain recombines TRBV3-1 (or the pseudogene TRBV3-2) with TRBJ2-2, with TRBD2 as a possible D gene (5 bases). The CDR3 totals 14 residues. Trimming took off 1 base at V and 5 bases at J, with 8 bases between the two ends. Germline assignment: CDR1 LGHDT and CDR2 YNNKEL (reference sequence). The CDR3 protein is CASSQVGGTGELFF. The CDR3 nucleotides read TGTGCCAGCAGCCAAGTAGGCGGGACCGGGGAGCTGTTTTTT.

This chain links TRBV5-8 with TRBJ1-5; 10 bases align to TRBD1. This CDR3 has 17 amino acids. In germline, CDR1 is SGHTS, CDR2 YDEGEE. Trimming cost V 4 bases and J 1 base; bases outside gene matches: 8. The CDR3 DNA reads TGTGCCAGCAGCCCCGGGACAGGGGTCCAAAGCAATCAGCCCCAGCATTTT. This codes for CASSPGTGVQSNQPQHF.

The chain couples TRBV2 to TRBJ2-5; 10 bases match TRBD2. The CDR3 is made up of 15 amino acids. The V gene end was trimmed by 5 bases and the J gene end by 5 bases; junction bases not matched to a gene: 8. Germline CDR1 reads SNHLY; CDR2 reads FYNNEI. This CDR3 is CASSPGLAGVETQYF. In DNA form, the CDR3 reads TGTGCCAGCAGTCCAGGTCTAGCGGGAGTCGAGACCCAGTACTTC. The full variable domain, completed using reference TRBV2 and TRBJ2-5, is EPEVTQTPSHQVTQMGQEVILRCVPISNHLYFYWYRQILGQKVEFLVSFYNNEISEKSEIFDDQFSVERPDGSNFTLKIRSTKLEDSAMYFCASSPGLAGVETQYFGPGTRLLVL.